The sequence of this T cell receptor (beta chain) was determined in a study of human T cells and chemical hapten exposure. Overall study context: Investigators sensitized approximately 2 cm by approximately 2 cm of upper inner arm skin with 2% DPC.

This clonotype appeared many times. TCRdb redid the calling of the RACE reads with MiXCR, one entry per CDR3 protein. The sample has 95,000 or so distinct CDR3 sequences; roughly 10% are singletons. The time point denotes: patch test 1, 2 weeks after DPC sensitization. The treatment here: therapeutic diphenylcyclopropenone sensitization with weekly scalp DPC. Every donor had alopecia and was 18 to 70 years old; all were suitable for DPC. Sequenced here: whole blood, sampled in connection with sensitization to the hapten diphenylcyclopropenone (DPC). This clonotype was obtained from a man in his forties with alopecia areata. Some clones in this sample may be carry-over from other donors' samples.

The CDR3 DNA reads as TGTGCCAGCGGGGGAGGGGGTCAGCCCCAGCATTTT. Amino acids: CASGGGGQPQHF. The J gene is TRBJ1-5, the V gene TRBV6-5, with a weak D call TRBD1 (6 bases). CDR3 length: 12 amino acids. V was trimmed by 8 bases and J by 6 bases, leaving 11 bases between them. Germline CDR1 MNHEY, CDR2 SVGAGI.